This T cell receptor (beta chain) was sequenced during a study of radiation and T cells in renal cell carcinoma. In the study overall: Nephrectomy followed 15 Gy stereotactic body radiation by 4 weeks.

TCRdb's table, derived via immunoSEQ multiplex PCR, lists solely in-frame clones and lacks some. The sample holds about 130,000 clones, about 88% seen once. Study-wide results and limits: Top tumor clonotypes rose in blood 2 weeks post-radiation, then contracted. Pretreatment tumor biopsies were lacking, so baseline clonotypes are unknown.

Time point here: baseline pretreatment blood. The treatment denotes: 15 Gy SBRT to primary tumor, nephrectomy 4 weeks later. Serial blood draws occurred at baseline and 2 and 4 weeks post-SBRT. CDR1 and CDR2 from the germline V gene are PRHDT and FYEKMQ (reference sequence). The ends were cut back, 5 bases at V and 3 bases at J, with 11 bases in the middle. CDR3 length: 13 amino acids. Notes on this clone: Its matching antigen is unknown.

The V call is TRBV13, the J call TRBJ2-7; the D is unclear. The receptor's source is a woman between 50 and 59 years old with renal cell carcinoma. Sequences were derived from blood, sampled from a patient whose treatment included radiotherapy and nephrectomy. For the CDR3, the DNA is TGTGCCAGCAGCCCTACCGTAGGCTACGAGCAGTACTTC. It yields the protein CASSPTVGYEQYF.